The source of this TCR beta chain is a study of blood T cell repertoires in COVID-19. Study-level background: Sources were T cells, B-cell-depleted T cells, or PBMCs; the material itself was cDNA or gDNA.

Here immunoSEQ multiplex PCR was the method, and the copy in TCRdb shows in-frame clones only, minus some. The data hold about 240,000 clones, with around 88% observed a single time. The source of this sequence is a woman aged 25 to 45 who had recovered from COVID-19. Material: peripheral blood.

CDR3 amino acids: CASSLPTGATNEKLFF. The CDR3 nucleotides are TGTGCCAGCAGCTTACCCACAGGGGCAACTAATGAAAAACTGTTTTTT. The rearrangement links TRBV7-9 to TRBJ1-4; 7 nucleotides match TRBD1. The V segment lost 2 bases and the J segment 0 bases; nucleotides outside the gene matches: 3. Germline assignment: CDR1 SEHNR and CDR2 FQNEAQ (reference sequence). CDR3 length: 16 residues.